This T cell receptor beta chain was recovered during a study of T cells in Graves' hyperthyroidism and ophthalmopathy. Study observations and caveats: Among clonotypes expanded in thyroid above 0.001, most were also found in blood. Ophthalmopathy and stable hyperthyroidism were separated by a 13 V-J model.

This clonotype was seen at least ten times. Its target is unknown. There were TCR beta CDR3 regions amplified from RNA transcripts. TCR CDR3 regions were first amplified by RT-PCR with HTBI primers. TCRdb reprocessed the multiplex PCR reads with MiXCR, giving one entry per CDR3 protein. The repertoire has about half a million distinct CDR3 sequences, roughly 23% of them found once; the top ten carry 45% to 50%. The CDR3 totals 14 residues. CDR1 MNHNS and CDR2 SASEGT come from the germline V gene. Trimming pared 5 bases from V and 5 bases from J, leaving 15 bases between. Thyroid ultrasound, orbital computed tomography, clinical symptoms, and serum thyroxine and TRAb underpinned diagnoses.

The chain combines TRBV6-1 with TRBJ1-1; weak D call: TRBD1 (6 bases). The source of this sequence is a woman in her 70s with Graves' ophthalmopathy. Source material: blood. DNA for the CDR3: TGTGCCAGCAGTTACCGGCAGGGGAGGACTGAAGCTTTCTTT. It encodes CASSYRQGRTEAFF.